The present TCR beta chain was sequenced within a study of breast tumors, draining lymph nodes, adjacent tissues. The ends lost 4 bases at V and 11 bases at J; junction bases unmatched: 12. This CDR3 has 14 residues. CDR1 is MGHDK and CDR2 is SYGVNS in the germline V gene. With regard to this clonotype: Its antigen is unidentified.

Whole-study findings and limits: Luminal-like breast cancer showed significantly greater tumor-nontumor repertoire similarity than basal-like breast cancer did.

The lymph nodes were axillary draining lymph nodes from breast cancer patients. From the multiplex PCR reads, TCRdb called clonotypes with MiXCR, one entry per CDR3 protein. This sample has more than 250,000 distinct CDR3 sequences, with around 30% found just once. The sequence was collected from a female donor with breast cancer. Some clones in this sample may be carry-over from other donors' samples. Material for sequencing was axillary lymph node tissue. The chain joins TRBV25-1 to TRBJ2-3, with 7 bases fitting TRBD1. CDR3 DNA: TGTGCCAGCAGTGCTACGGACAGGTACAATGAGCAGTATTTT. This codes for CASSATDRYNEQYF.